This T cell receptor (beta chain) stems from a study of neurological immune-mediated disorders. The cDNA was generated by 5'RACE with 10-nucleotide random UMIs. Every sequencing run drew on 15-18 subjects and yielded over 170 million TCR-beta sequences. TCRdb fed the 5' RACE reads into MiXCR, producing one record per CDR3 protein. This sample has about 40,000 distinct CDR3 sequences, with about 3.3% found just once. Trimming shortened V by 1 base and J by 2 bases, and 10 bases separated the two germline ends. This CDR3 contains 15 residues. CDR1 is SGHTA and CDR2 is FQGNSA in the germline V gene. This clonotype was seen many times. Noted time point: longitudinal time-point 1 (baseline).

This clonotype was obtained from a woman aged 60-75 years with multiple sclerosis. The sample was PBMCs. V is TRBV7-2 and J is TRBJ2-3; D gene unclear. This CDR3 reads CASSLGESHTDTQYF. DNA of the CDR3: TGTGCCAGCAGCTTAGGAGAGTCCCACACAGATACGCAGTATTTT.